This TCR beta chain emerged from a study of T cell clones after liver transplantation. Turning to the study itself: As an antigen-independent comparator, third-party-reactive TCRbeta sequences came from pre-transplant mixed lymphocyte reactions. Three of the eight recipients were HCV-positive; the rest had non-autoimmune, non-viral transplant indications. Until 12-24 months post-transplant, subjects got standard immunosuppression and no induction. Study findings and constraints: In most of the 8 subjects, circulating graft-donor-reactive CD4 TCRbeta sequences fell significantly after transplant.

In the case of this clone: What it binds is unknown.

V dropped 5 bases and J dropped 1; count of bases not matched to a gene: 3. The CDR3 has 17 amino acids. CDR1 and CDR2 (germline): SGHVS, FQNEAQ. Libraries were prepared by immunoSEQ multiplex PCR; TCRdb keeps only in-frame clonotypes and omits some of them. The profile shows 35,000 to 45,000 clones, 85% to 90% of them singletons. V is TRBV7-8 and J is TRBJ2-2, with TRBD2 matching 14 bases. The material was CD4+ T cells from blood, obtained 24 months after liver transplant. This clonotype was obtained from a human patient who received a liver transplant. Some T cells may originate from the graft donor. CDR3 DNA sequence: TGTGCCAGCAGCGCGACTAGCGGGGGGGTGAACACCGGGGAGCTGTTTTTT. It codes for CASSATSGGVNTGELFF.